The present TCR beta chain was sequenced within a study of T cells in tuberculosis. Study overall: A South African cohort included IGRA-negative adolescents, latently infected IGRA-positive adolescents and adults with active tuberculosis. Study-level points and caveats: Active tuberculosis patients had shorter CDR3-alpha; the beta difference was nonsignificant.

In regard to this clone: Its antigen is unknown.

The germline V gene has CDR1 SGHTA and CDR2 FQGNSA. The CDR3 is 12 residues long. V was trimmed by 5 bases and J by 2 bases, leaving 5 bases between them. Time point: new active TB diagnosis, blood taken before or within 7 days of starting treatment. The method was immunoSEQ multiplex PCR; TCRdb's version includes in-frame clones alone and lacks a portion of them. The table shows fewer than 55,000 clones, with roughly 96% occurring only once. Sequencing used PBMCs, obtained at tuberculosis diagnosis. The receptor was isolated from an adult with tuberculosis. This chain uses TRBV7-2 with TRBJ2-3; D is unresolved. The CDR3 bases are TGTGCCAGCAGCACAATCACAGATACGCAGTATTTT. Its translation: CASSTITDTQYF.